The sequence of this T cell receptor (beta chain) was determined in a study of cytomegalovirus exposure and HLA in healthy donors. PCR primers comprised 60 Vbeta and 13 Jbeta primers. Data came from immunoSEQ multiplex PCR; TCRdb stores just in-frame clones and leaves some out. The sample has 150,000 to 200,000 clones, roughly four fifths seen once. The ends were cut back, 8 bases at V and 3 bases at J, with 12 bases in the middle. The CDR3 has 13 amino acids. CDR1 is LNHDA and CDR2 is SQIVND in the germline V gene (reference sequence). Sequencing used PBMCs. The TCR sequence derives from a young man in good health and CMV-seronegative. V usage is TRBV19 and J usage is TRBJ2-3, with a tentative D call TRBD2 (6 bases). The CDR3 here is CASGDWGTDTQYF. Written as DNA, the CDR3 is TGTGCCAGTGGGGACTGGGGGACAGATACGCAGTATTTT.